A selection of T cell receptor beta chains follows, all from one sample in a study of radiotherapy plus CTLA-4 blockade in lung cancer. The data were produced by immunoSEQ multiplex PCR, yet TCRdb's version contains in-frame clones alone and is incomplete. The sample shows approximately 73,000 clones, around 87% of them seen only once. This specimen was peripheral blood, taken from a patient treated with radiotherapy plus ipilimumab. These receptor sequences come from a human donor with non-small cell lung cancer that progressed on radiotherapy plus ipilimumab. CDR3s include the opening cysteine and the closing phenylalanine or tryptophan. Fields, in order: clone size, D gene, V gene, J gene, CDR3 DNA, CDR3 protein. A D gene is named only where the DNA matches it firmly. Rows give clone size only sometimes, using once, few, many, or a class for an expanded clone.

abundance: -; d_gene: TRBD2; v_gene: TRBV7-9; j_gene: TRBJ2-7; CDR3nt: TGTGCCAGCAGCTCGGAGAAGACTAGCGGGAGTTACTACGAGCAGTACTTC; CDR3aa: CASSSEKTSGSYYEQYF
abundance: few; d_gene: -; v_gene: TRBV28; j_gene: TRBJ2-1; CDR3nt: TGTGCGATTGCTAGCGTAAACAATGAGCAGTTCTTC; CDR3aa: CAIASVNNEQFF
abundance: -; d_gene: -; v_gene: TRBV19; j_gene: TRBJ2-7; CDR3nt: TGTGCCAGTAGGAAGAGCCCTAGAGACGAGCAGTACTTC; CDR3aa: CASRKSPRDEQYF
abundance: -; d_gene: -; v_gene: TRBV9; j_gene: TRBJ2-3; CDR3nt: TGTGCCAGCAGCGTGTCAACTCGAACAGATACGCAGTATTTT; CDR3aa: CASSVSTRTDTQYF
abundance: -; d_gene: -; v_gene: TRBV19; j_gene: TRBJ2-2; CDR3nt: TGTGCCAGTAGCAACACCGGGGAGCTGTTTTTT; CDR3aa: CASSNTGELFF
abundance: -; d_gene: TRBD2; v_gene: TRBV5-1; j_gene: TRBJ2-1; CDR3nt: TGCGCCAGCAGGTTACTAGCGGGAGCTGGGAATGAGCAGTTCTTC; CDR3aa: CASRLLAGAGNEQFF
abundance: -; d_gene: -; v_gene: TRBV19; j_gene: TRBJ2-3; CDR3nt: TGTGCCAGTAGTGGGAACAGGGTCTCTAGCACAGATACGCAGTATTTT; CDR3aa: CASSGNRVSSTDTQYF
abundance: -; d_gene: -; v_gene: TRBV23-1; j_gene: TRBJ1-5; CDR3nt: TGCGCCAGCAGTCACCCCAGACACAGGGACGATCAGCCCCAGCATTTT; CDR3aa: CASSHPRHRDDQPQHF
abundance: -; d_gene: -; v_gene: TRBV7-9; j_gene: TRBJ2-3; CDR3nt: TGTGCCAGCAGCTTACGACTGAGCACAGATACGCAGTATTTT; CDR3aa: CASSLRLSTDTQYF
abundance: -; d_gene: TRBD1; v_gene: TRBV11-2; j_gene: TRBJ1-2; CDR3nt: TGTGCCAGCAGCTTAGGTATAGGGGGCGATGGCTACACCTTC; CDR3aa: CASSLGIGGDGYTF
abundance: -; d_gene: -; v_gene: TRBV2; j_gene: TRBJ1-4; CDR3nt: TGTGCCAGCAGTGAAATAGGACAAGATAATGAAAAACTGTTTTTT; CDR3aa: CASSEIGQDNEKLFF
abundance: -; d_gene: -; v_gene: TRBV7-9; j_gene: TRBJ1-1; CDR3nt: TGTGCCAGCAGCTTTAACATGAACACTGAAGCTTTCTTT; CDR3aa: CASSFNMNTEAFF
abundance: once; d_gene: TRBD2; v_gene: TRBV30; j_gene: TRBJ2-3; CDR3nt: TGTGCCTGGAGTCTCTCAGCGGGAGGTTTGACAGATACGCAGTATTTT; CDR3aa: CAWSLSAGGLTDTQYF
abundance: -; d_gene: -; v_gene: TRBV20-1; j_gene: TRBJ2-5; CDR3nt: TGCAGTGCCACCCCCCAAGAGACCCAGTACTTC; CDR3aa: CSATPQETQYF
abundance: -; d_gene: TRBD2; v_gene: TRBV7-3; j_gene: TRBJ2-5; CDR3nt: TGTGCCAGCAGCTTCCCGCTGGGGGGGTCCGGGACGGAGACCCAGTACTTC; CDR3aa: CASSFPLGGSGTETQYF
abundance: -; d_gene: TRBD1; v_gene: TRBV27; j_gene: TRBJ1-2; CDR3nt: TGTGCCAGCAGTTTGAAAGGGGGCATATTTTTTAACTATGGCTACACCTTC; CDR3aa: CASSLKGGIFFNYGYTF
abundance: -; d_gene: -; v_gene: TRBV5-3; j_gene: TRBJ2-2; CDR3nt: TGTGCCAGAAGCTTGGTAGGGCACACCGGGGAGCTGTTTTTT; CDR3aa: CARSLVGHTGELFF
abundance: -; d_gene: -; v_gene: TRBV6-5; j_gene: TRBJ2-1; CDR3nt: TGTGCCAGCAGGCCCAGGGGATCCTCCTACAATGAGCAGTTCTTC; CDR3aa: CASRPRGSSYNEQFF
abundance: -; d_gene: -; v_gene: TRBV11-3; j_gene: TRBJ2-7; CDR3nt: TGTGCCAGCAGCTTAAACCCAAGATCGGAGCAGTACTTC; CDR3aa: CASSLNPRSEQYF
abundance: -; d_gene: -; v_gene: TRBV7-9; j_gene: TRBJ2-5; CDR3nt: TGTGCCAGCAGCGAAAGACAGGAGTTCGAGACCCAGTACTTC; CDR3aa: CASSERQEFETQYF
abundance: -; d_gene: TRBD1; v_gene: TRBV27; j_gene: TRBJ1-1; CDR3nt: TGTGCCAGCAGGGGGACAGGGGTGGACACTGAAGCTTTCTTT; CDR3aa: CASRGTGVDTEAFF
abundance: -; d_gene: -; v_gene: TRBV6-1; j_gene: TRBJ1-4; CDR3nt: TGTGCCAGCAGTGAATTTTTTTTCGACCGGGACACCAATGAAAAACTGTTTTTT; CDR3aa: CASSEFFFDRDTNEKLFF
abundance: -; d_gene: TRBD1; v_gene: TRBV7-2; j_gene: TRBJ2-7; CDR3nt: TGTGCCAGCAGCTCCCGGGACAGGGGTCACGAGCAGTACTTC; CDR3aa: CASSSRDRGHEQYF
abundance: many; d_gene: -; v_gene: TRBV5-5; j_gene: TRBJ1-4; CDR3nt: TGTGCCAGCAGCTTGAAGGGAGGGGAGGAAAAACTGTTTTTT; CDR3aa: CASSLKGGEEKLFF
abundance: -; d_gene: -; v_gene: TRBV15; j_gene: TRBJ1-1; CDR3nt: TGTGCCACCAGCAGAGATATCGGGCAGAGCACTGAAGCTTTCTTT; CDR3aa: CATSRDIGQSTEAFF
abundance: -; d_gene: TRBD2; v_gene: TRBV5-1; j_gene: TRBJ2-1; CDR3nt: TGCGCCAGCAGCCCCGGGATTAGCGGGGCAATCAATGAGCAGTTCTTC; CDR3aa: CASSPGISGAINEQFF
abundance: -; d_gene: TRBD2; v_gene: TRBV11-2; j_gene: TRBJ2-2; CDR3nt: TGTGCCAGCAGCTTAGTGGGCGGGAGTATAAGCACCGGGGAGCTGTTTTTT; CDR3aa: CASSLVGGSISTGELFF
abundance: -; d_gene: TRBD2; v_gene: TRBV30; j_gene: TRBJ2-7; CDR3nt: TGTGCCGGAGCGGGAGCCTCCTACGAGCAGTACTTC; CDR3aa: CAGAGASYEQYF
abundance: few; d_gene: TRBD1; v_gene: TRBV4-1; j_gene: TRBJ2-7; CDR3nt: TGCGCCAGCAGCCAGCGGACAGGGCAGTACGAGCAGTACTTC; CDR3aa: CASSQRTGQYEQYF
abundance: -; d_gene: -; v_gene: TRBV7-2; j_gene: TRBJ1-5; CDR3nt: TGTGCCAGCAGCTTAGTTGACAGCTTCTATAGCAATCAGCCCCAGCATTTT; CDR3aa: CASSLVDSFYSNQPQHF
abundance: -; d_gene: -; v_gene: TRBV21-1; j_gene: TRBJ2-2; CDR3nt: TGTGCCAGCAGCAAGGGCGCCCTCGGGGAGCTGTTTTTT; CDR3aa: CASSKGALGELFF
abundance: -; d_gene: -; v_gene: TRBV7-8; j_gene: TRBJ2-5; CDR3nt: TGTGCCAGCAGCTTAGTAGTCGGGGCCCAAGAGACCCAGTACTTC; CDR3aa: CASSLVVGAQETQYF
abundance: -; d_gene: TRBD2; v_gene: TRBV5-4; j_gene: TRBJ2-7; CDR3nt: TGTGCCAGCAGCTTCGGGACTAGCGAGTACGAGCAGTACTTC; CDR3aa: CASSFGTSEYEQYF
abundance: -; d_gene: -; v_gene: TRBV27; j_gene: TRBJ2-7; CDR3nt: TGTGCCAGCAGTTTCGCAGGTGGGACCGAGCAGTACTTC; CDR3aa: CASSFAGGTEQYF
abundance: -; d_gene: TRBD2; v_gene: TRBV7-9; j_gene: TRBJ2-1; CDR3nt: TGTGCCAGCAGCTTAGCCCCCGAAGATAGCGGGAGGTTGGTGAATGAGCAGTTCTTC; CDR3aa: CASSLAPEDSGRLVNEQFF
abundance: few; d_gene: -; v_gene: TRBV7-9; j_gene: TRBJ1-1; CDR3nt: TGTGCCAGCTCCGCCAGGGCCGTGGTGAACACTGAAGCTTTCTTT; CDR3aa: CASSARAVVNTEAFF
abundance: -; d_gene: -; v_gene: TRBV29-1; j_gene: TRBJ1-2; CDR3nt: TGCAGCGTTGAGTACCGGGACGGCTACACCTTC; CDR3aa: CSVEYRDGYTF
abundance: few; d_gene: TRBD1; v_gene: TRBV19; j_gene: TRBJ1-5; CDR3nt: TGTGCCAGTAGGACCACAGGGGGAGGAGATCAGCCCCAGCATTTT; CDR3aa: CASRTTGGGDQPQHF
abundance: -; d_gene: -; v_gene: TRBV7-9; j_gene: TRBJ2-1; CDR3nt: TGTGCCAGCAGCCCGGTTCCCTACAATGAGCAGTTCTTC; CDR3aa: CASSPVPYNEQFF
abundance: once; d_gene: -; v_gene: TRBV4-1; j_gene: TRBJ1-3; CDR3nt: TGCGCCAGCAGCCAAGAGGCAGACTCTGGAAACACCATATATTTT; CDR3aa: CASSQEADSGNTIYF
abundance: -; d_gene: -; v_gene: TRBV28; j_gene: TRBJ1-5; CDR3nt: TGTGCCAGCAGTTCCTGGACCGGTTCGGGCAATCAGCCCCAGCATTTT; CDR3aa: CASSSWTGSGNQPQHF
abundance: once; d_gene: -; v_gene: TRBV9; j_gene: TRBJ1-2; CDR3nt: TGTGCCAGCAGCTACACCCAGGAACGCTATGGCTACACCTTC; CDR3aa: CASSYTQERYGYTF
abundance: -; d_gene: -; v_gene: TRBV5-1; j_gene: TRBJ2-1; CDR3nt: TGCGCCAGCAATGGGGCGGCCCGGGGCAATGAGCAGTTCTTC; CDR3aa: CASNGAARGNEQFF
abundance: -; d_gene: -; v_gene: TRBV7-9; j_gene: TRBJ2-5; CDR3nt: TGTGCCAGCAGCTTAGCCAGGGAGAAGACCCAGTACTTC; CDR3aa: CASSLAREKTQYF
abundance: -; d_gene: -; v_gene: TRBV28; j_gene: TRBJ1-1; CDR3nt: TGTGCCAGCAGTTGGGGCGCGGGGAGGCGCACTGAAGCTTTCTTT; CDR3aa: CASSWGAGRRTEAFF
abundance: -; d_gene: -; v_gene: TRBV6-1; j_gene: TRBJ2-3; CDR3nt: TGTGCCAGCATTGGAGGCGGGGCCGGGGCAGATACGCAGTATTTT; CDR3aa: CASIGGGAGADTQYF
abundance: -; d_gene: -; v_gene: TRBV7-9; j_gene: TRBJ2-3; CDR3nt: TGTGCCAGTCGGGACGGAAGCACAGATACGCAGTATTTT; CDR3aa: CASRDGSTDTQYF
abundance: -; d_gene: -; v_gene: TRBV6-7; j_gene: TRBJ2-1; CDR3nt: TGTGCCAGCAGTTACTCTCCGGACAGAAATATTTCCTACAATGAGCAGTTCTTC; CDR3aa: CASSYSPDRNISYNEQFF